These T cell receptor beta chains were read from a single sample in a study of T cell changes during pregnancy in multiple sclerosis. Clones were read by immunoSEQ multiplex PCR, and TCRdb kept only the in-frame ones, dropping some. The top ten hold roughly 0.6% of the sample, which has around 50,000 clones, around 90% seen once. The sequencing here drew on CD4+ T cells from peripheral blood mononuclear cells, taken after pregnancy. These receptors originate from a female donor in good health, enrolled as a control in a pregnancy study. Both conserved end residues are part of each CDR3. Fields, in order: V gene, CDR3 protein.

>TRBV2
CASSPGLAGGGDEQFF
>TRBV30
CAWMWGGTEAFF
>TRBV2
CASTPGDEQFF
>TRBV30
CAWSVKRDRKNIQYF
>TRBV5-4
CASRGLAGEDTQYF
>TRBV5-1
CASSLVAAGLNTEAFF
>TRBV5-4
CASSSRQGYLEDTQYF
>TRBV6-1
CASSEAPVRQPQHF
>TRBV6-5
CASMASGSRDTQYF
>TRBV10-1
CATQSGQGDGYTF
>TRBV6-6
CASSGGSTGELFF
>TRBV19
CASRLAGGPADTQYF
>TRBV9
CASSVFQGLQETQYF
>TRBV21-1
CASSHRVGMNTEAFF
>TRBV12-5
CASGYTTPGQGGTGELFF
>TRBV5-1
CASSWDRTPYEQYF
>TRBV25-1
CASSGITGTGYGYTF
>TRBV18
CASSPRQGTSEQFF
>TRBV5-1
CASSQDGGETQYF
>TRBV19
CASSIRSRRTEAFF
>TRBV5-6
CASSLEWLAGSNEQFF
>TRBV19
CASTPRGRAGGGELFF
>TRBV6-7
CASSTGEHTDTQYF
>TRBV5-8
CASSLAQAKETQYF
>TRBV13
CASSSLTWTSGNSYNEQFF
>TRBV7-3
CASSRLGGPGTQYF
>TRBV5-1
CASSATSGRTSYEQYF
>TRBV4-2
CASSQDQVGRGRGGELFF
>TRBV6-5
CASRPTGGSYNEQFF
>TRBV7-2
CASSFDSTGGASGANVLTF
>TRBV2
CASRRDFSDNSPLHF
>TRBV11-1
CASSIGTSNEQFF
>TRBV5-6
CASIGWGDYGYTF
>TRBV4-1
CASSQGPGISGNTIYF
>TRBV2
CASNRPVHNEQFF
>TRBV11-2
CASSLDGGSADTQYF
>TRBV14
CASSQVFGTGGNTEAFF
>TRBV11-2
CASSLDPGTSTQYF
>TRBV5-1
CASSEDIDTEAFF
>TRBV19
CASSITQGSYGYTF
>TRBV9
CASSVDQGSRETQYF
>TRBV7-3
CASSLRIGGELIATDRHF
>TRBV27
CASSLGGGTEAFF
>TRBV21-1
CASSPEVGPREASSYEQYF
>TRBV5-6
CASSELYPGKGDYGYTF
>TRBV12-5
CASGLGVLAGAYNEQFF
>TRBV19
CASSGLAGRYEQYF
>TRBV18
CASSQRTGTRHTEAFF